These 13 T cell receptor beta chains were sequenced from one sample in a study of cytomegalovirus exposure and HLA in healthy donors. The PCR contained 60 Vbeta and 13 Jbeta primers. Profiling relied on immunoSEQ multiplex PCR, and the TCRdb table lists in-frame clones only, not all of them. The repertoire consists of about 140,000 clones, with roughly 90% occurring once and the leading ten covering 0.4% to 0.55%. Source material: PBMCs. All receptors come from a woman in her thirties or forties in good health and CMV-seronegative.

The chain uses TRBV7-2 and TRBJ2-4; perhaps TRBD1 as D (6 bases). Germline V gene sequence: CDR1 SGHTA, CDR2 FQGNSA. With 5 bases removed from V and 5 bases from J, the gap between germline ends came to 13 bases. This CDR3 spans 14 amino acids. In nucleotides, the CDR3 is TGTGCCAGCAGCCCCGTAGAGGGGGAAAACATTCAGTACTTC. Its translation: CASSPVEGENIQYF.

The rearrangement joins TRBV6-5 to TRBJ1-6, with 10 bases matching TRBD1. Losses at the gene ends were 6 bases for V and 11 bases for J; bases not matched to a gene: 10. The CDR3 has 15 amino acids. Germline CDR1 is MNHEY and CDR2 is SVGAGI. CDR3 in amino acids: CASSRSGTGAPPLHF. The CDR3 coding sequence is TGTGCCAGCAGCCGATCCGGGACAGGGGCCCCACCCCTCCACTTT.

This chain uses TRBV5-1 with TRBJ2-2; TRBD2 matches 7 bases. Trimming cost V 1 base and J 1 base; bases outside gene matches: 7. Germline-derived CDR1 and CDR2 are SGHRS and YFSETQ. This CDR3 has 17 amino acids. The CDR3 loop is CASSLSSAGVNTGELFF. CDR3 coding DNA: TGCGCCAGCAGCTTGTCCTCTGCGGGAGTGAACACCGGGGAGCTGTTTTTT.

This clone was detected only a few times. The J gene is TRBJ1-5, the V gene TRBV19; D is possibly TRBD1 (6 bases). The CDR3 extends over 16 amino acids. The germline gives CDR1 LNHDA, CDR2 SQIVND (reference sequence). Between the trimmed V and J ends, which lost 2 bases and 0 bases, there was a span of 11 bases. CDR3 in DNA: TGTGCCAGTAGTATAATTAGGGGGGGTAGCAATCAGCCCCAGCATTTT. It specifies CASSIIRGGSNQPQHF.

V gene TRBV6-1 combines with J gene TRBJ2-3, with D possibly matching TRBD2 (7 bases). Germline V CDR1 and CDR2: MNHNS, SASEGT. The CDR3 length is 13 residues. V lost 11 bases and J lost 8, with 20 bases in between. The CDR3, as DNA: TGTGCCGGAAGGGGGGGGCCGGGGGGTACGCAGTATTTT. Translated: CAGRGGPGGTQYF.

The chain links TRBV27 to TRBJ2-1; 8 nucleotides agree with TRBD2. The ends lost 9 bases at V and 0 bases at J; junction bases unmatched: 7. The CDR3 covers 15 residues. The germline CDR1 and CDR2 sequences are MNHEY and SMNVEV (reference sequence). The CDR3 DNA follows: TGTGCCAGACGACGGGAGGGCCGCTCCTACAATGAGCAGTTCTTC. Its protein product is CARRREGRSYNEQFF.

The genes are TRBV7-3 and TRBJ2-2; D unclear. Trimming removed 2 bases at V and 0 bases at J, with 16 bases between. The CDR3 contains 18 residues. The germline V gene has CDR1 SGHTA and CDR2 FQGTGA. The DNA of the CDR3 is TGTGCCAGCAGCTTAGAAACCAACGGCGGCGCGAACACCGGGGAGCTGTTTTTT. This gives the protein CASSLETNGGANTGELFF.

The chain combines TRBV5-4 with TRBJ1-5; D gene uncertain. V shed 4 bases and J shed 5 bases, with 19 bases lying between them. This CDR3 is built from 16 residues. In germline, CDR1 is SGHNT, CDR2 YYREEE (reference sequence). The CDR3 region has the DNA TGTGCCAGCAGCCCCGGGTCGAGGGAGGATGATCAGCCCCAGCATTTT. Protein sequence: CASSPGSREDDQPQHF.

This clone was seen only once. V and J are TRBV5-1 and TRBJ2-3; 8 bases match TRBD2. The V gene end was trimmed by 2 bases and the J gene end by 2 bases; junction bases not matched to a gene: 4. Germline assignment: CDR1 SGHRS and CDR2 YFSETQ. This CDR3 is built from 15 residues. CDR3 protein: CASSLLAESTDTQYF. The CDR3 DNA sequence: TGCGCCAGCAGCTTACTAGCGGAGTCCACAGATACGCAGTATTTT. The full variable domain, with the rest looked up from reference TRBV5-1 and TRBJ2-3, is KAGVTQTPRYLIKTRGQQVTLSCSPISGHRSVSWYQQTPGQGLQFLFEYFSETQRNKGNFPGRFSGRQFSNSRSEMNVSTLELGDSALYLCASSLLAESTDTQYFGPGTRLTVL.

The J gene is TRBJ2-7, the V gene TRBV6-1; the match to TRBD1 covers 7 bases. CDR3 size: 14 residues. Germline V gene sequence: CDR1 MNHNS, CDR2 SASEGT. V lost 8 bases, J lost 2 bases, and 9 bases stayed unmatched. This chain's CDR3 is CASGRQGLPYEQYF. CDR3 coding DNA: TGTGCCAGCGGCAGACAGGGCCTGCCCTACGAGCAGTACTTC.

J is TRBJ1-1 and V is TRBV27; D gene ambiguous. The CDR3 totals 14 residues. Germline values: CDR1 MNHEY, CDR2 SMNVEV (reference sequence). V was shortened by 7 bases and J by 5 bases, with 17 bases between the two germline ends. This CDR3 is CASIPHGDLTEAFF. The CDR3 nucleotides read TGTGCCAGCATTCCCCACGGGGATTTAACTGAAGCTTTCTTT.

In DNA form, the CDR3 reads TGTGCCAGCAGCTTACTGGGGGCGGACTATGGCTACACCTTC. Translating gives CASSLLGADYGYTF. V is TRBV7-9 and J is TRBJ1-2, with D perhaps TRBD1 (6 bases). In germline, CDR1 is SEHNR, CDR2 FQNEAQ (reference sequence). Trimming pared 2 bases from V and 3 bases from J, leaving 10 bases between. This CDR3 comprises 14 residues.

This clone came up once. The V and J genes are TRBV2 and TRBJ1-4, with 8 bases aligning to TRBD1. The CDR3 covers 15 residues. The germline gives CDR1 SNHLY, CDR2 FYNNEI. Germline trimming cut 7 bases from V and 1 base from J; bases unmatched to any gene: 5. The CDR3 DNA reads as TGTGCCAGCACAGGGGGCGCCTTAACTAATGAAAAACTGTTTTTT. This codes for CASTGGALTNEKLFF.